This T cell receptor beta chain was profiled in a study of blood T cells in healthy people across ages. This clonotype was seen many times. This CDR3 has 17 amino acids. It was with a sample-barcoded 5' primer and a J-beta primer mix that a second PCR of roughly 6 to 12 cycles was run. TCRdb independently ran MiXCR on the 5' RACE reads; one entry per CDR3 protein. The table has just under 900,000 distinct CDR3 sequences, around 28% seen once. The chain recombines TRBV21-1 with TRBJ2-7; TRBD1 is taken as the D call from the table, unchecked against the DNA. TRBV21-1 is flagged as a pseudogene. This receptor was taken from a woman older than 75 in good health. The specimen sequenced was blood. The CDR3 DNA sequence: TGTGCCAGCAGCAATTCCAACTCTTTAGGACAGACCTACGAGCAGTACTTC. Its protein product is CASSNSNSLGQTYEQYF.